These 27 T cell receptor beta chains share one sample of origin, sequenced in a study of T cell repertoires in cytomegalovirus infection. From the reads, TCRdb called clonotypes with MiXCR, one entry per CDR3 protein. Found here are about 830,000 distinct CDR3 sequences, 30% to 35% of them singletons; the top ten hold roughly an eighth. For these TCRs, the target antigens are not known. This specimen consisted of cultured CD8+ T cells from PBMCs, obtained from culture after CMV antigen stimulation. These receptors all come from a human donor in good health (CMV status not recorded). Some clones in this sample may be carry-over from other donors' samples.

This clonotype was recorded at least ten times. The V call is TRBV7-2, the J call TRBJ2-1, with 11 bases identical to TRBD2. The V gene's germline CDR1 is SGHTA and CDR2 FQGNSA. The CDR3 sequence is 14 residues long. V dropped 3 bases and J dropped 10; count of bases not matched to a gene: 5. CDR3 nucleotide sequence: TGTGCCAGCAGCTTGGTAGCGGGGGGGCTAGAGCAGTTCTTC. Residues: CASSLVAGGLEQFF.

Many counts were recorded for this clonotype. The chain combines TRBV6-5 with TRBJ2-7; D may match TRBD1 or TRBD2 (5 bases each). Trimming cost V 6 bases and J 4 bases, with 13 bases left between them. The CDR3 runs to 13 residues. The germline gives CDR1 MNHEY, CDR2 SVGAGI. CDR3 nucleotide sequence: TGTGCCAGCAGCAGGGACGCAGCGTACGAGCAGTACTTC. It specifies CASSRDAAYEQYF.

In this sample, this clonotype turned up a few times. The chain links TRBV6-5 to TRBJ2-2; D is uncertain. V dropped 5 bases and J dropped 7 bases, with 8 bases sitting between them. This CDR3 region has 12 residues. Germline assignment: CDR1 MNHEY and CDR2 SVGAGI. This chain's CDR3 is CASSADDGELFF. The DNA for the CDR3 is TGTGCCAGCAGTGCCGATGACGGGGAGCTGTTTTTT.

This clonotype was detected many times. The chain recombines TRBV7-2 with TRBJ1-1; a weak D match, TRBD1 (5 bases). Germline CDR1 SGHTA, CDR2 FQGNSA. Between the trimmed V and J ends, which lost 2 bases and 11 bases, there was a span of 18 bases. The CDR3 extends over 14 amino acids. CDR3 coding DNA: TGTGCCAGCAGCTTAAACAGGCTTCGCCTGCCCGCTTTCTTT. Protein sequence: CASSLNRLRLPAFF.

This clonotype was counted once. This chain uses TRBV6-6 with TRBJ2-3; 10 nucleotides align to TRBD2. The CDR3 contains 16 residues. Germline V lookup: CDR1 MNHNY, CDR2 SVGAGI (reference sequence). Trimming cost V 0 bases and J 6 bases; bases outside gene matches: 6. The CDR3 DNA sequence: TGTGCCAGCAGTTACTCGAGAGCGGGGGGGCTCGATACGCAGTATTTT. Translated, it gives CASSYSRAGGLDTQYF.

In this sample, this clonotype turned up once. This chain joins TRBV6-5 and TRBJ1-1; TRBD1 matches 10 bases. Germline lookup yields CDR1 MNHEY and CDR2 SVGAGI. J gave up 5 bases and V 8 bases, and 8 bases lay outside the gene matches. The length of the CDR3 is 14 residues. As DNA, the CDR3 is TGTGCCAGCTCTTGGGGGACAGGGGAAACTGAAGCTTTCTTT. This gives the protein CASSWGTGETEAFF.

This clonotype was found many times. V and J are TRBV15 and TRBJ2-3, with 11 bases aligning to TRBD1. V was clipped by 0 bases and J by 3 bases; unmatched bases: 8. The CDR3 length is 18 residues. The germline CDR1 and CDR2 sequences are LNHNV and YYDKDF (reference sequence). CDR3 nucleotide sequence: TGTGCCACCAGCAGAGACTTATGGGACAGGGGGAGGACAGATACGCAGTATTTT. Translating it yields CATSRDLWDRGRTDTQYF.

This sequence joins TRBV7-4 and TRBJ2-5, with 10 bases lining up with TRBD2. J was trimmed by 1 base and V by 5 bases; bases with no gene match: 7. Germline V gene data show CDR1 as SGHVT and CDR2 as SQSDAQ. CDR3 length: 16 amino acids. CDR3 amino acids: CASSVISGGFQETQYF. The CDR3 region has the DNA TGTGCCAGCAGCGTGATTAGCGGGGGGTTCCAAGAGACCCAGTACTTC.

This clonotype was seen a few times. This chain links TRBV29-1 with TRBJ2-7; D is perhaps TRBD1 (6 bases). The CDR3 is 13 amino acids. V gave up 3 bases and J gave up 2 bases, with 11 bases separating them. Germline-derived CDR1 and CDR2 are SQVTM and ANQGSEA. This CDR3 is CSVEWDTPYEQYF. The CDR3 coding sequence is TGCAGCGTTGAGTGGGACACTCCCTACGAGCAGTACTTC.

A few counts support this clonotype. The rearrangement joins TRBV6-1 to TRBJ2-7; the D is unclear. The CDR3 runs 12 residues. Germline CDR1 reads MNHNS; CDR2 reads SASEGT. Trimming pared 5 bases from V and 3 bases from J, leaving 8 bases between. CDR3 in amino acids: CASSQGVYEQYV. In nucleotides, the CDR3 is TGTGCCAGCAGTCAAGGCGTCTACGAGCAGTACGTC.

This clonotype was seen only a few times. The V and J genes are TRBV6-1 and TRBJ2-7, with D hard to call. Germline CDR1 MNHNS, CDR2 SASEGT. There are 12 residues in the CDR3. The V gene lost 6 bases and the J gene lost 0 bases, with 6 bases spanning the gap. CDR3 bases: TGTGCCAGCAGGGACGGCTCCTACGAGCAGTACTTC. Protein sequence: CASRDGSYEQYF.

This clonotype was counted between two and nine times. J is TRBJ2-7 and V is TRBV6-1; D tentatively fits TRBD1 or TRBD2 (6 bases each). CDR3 length: 15 residues. V shed 6 bases and J shed 3 bases, with 18 bases lying between them. The germline CDR1 and CDR2 sequences are MNHNS and SASEGT. In DNA, the CDR3 is TGTGCCAGCAGCGAACCAGGGGAGGACTACTACGAGCAGTACGTC. It specifies CASSEPGEDYYEQYV.

The V call is TRBV6-5, the J call TRBJ2-1; D might be TRBD1 (5 bases). Germline-derived CDR1 and CDR2 are MNHEY and SVGAGI. This CDR3 has 11 amino acids. Trimming removed 8 bases from V and 10 bases from J, with 12 bases in between. This CDR3 is CASARAGEQFF. The CDR3 nucleotides are TGTGCCAGCGCACGTGCAGGGGAGCAGTTCTTC.

The chain carries TRBV4-3 and TRBJ2-2; tentative D call: TRBD1 (6 bases). From germline, CDR1 is LGHNA and CDR2 YSLEER. V was clipped by 0 bases and J by 3 bases, with 23 bases between them. This CDR3 comprises 20 residues. The CDR3 sequence: CASSQDRGEYVAPHTGELFF. The CDR3 nucleotides read TGCGCCAGCAGCCAAGACAGGGGAGAGTACGTTGCCCCCCACACCGGGGAGCTGTTTTTT.

This clonotype showed up just a few times. The chain is built from TRBV12-5 and TRBJ2-1; D not certain. CDR1 LGHNT and CDR2 FRNRAP come from the germline V gene. The length of the CDR3 is 11 residues. V was pared by 3 bases and J by 10 bases, with 7 bases between. CDR3 residues: CASGFGEEQFF. CDR3 nucleotides: TGTGCTAGTGGTTTCGGTGAGGAGCAGTTCTTC. Drawing the rest from reference TRBV12-5 and TRBJ2-1, the complete variable domain is DARVTQTPRHKVTEMGQEVTMRCQPILGHNTVFWYRQTMMQGLELLAYFRNRAPLDDSGMPKDRFSAEMPDATLATLKIQPSEPRDSAVYFCASGFGEEQFFGPGTRLTVL.

This clonotype was counted a few times. This chain connects TRBV27 to TRBJ1-6; 8 bases align to TRBD1. Losses at the gene ends were 5 bases for V and 9 bases for J; bases not matched to a gene: 6. The CDR3 loop spans 14 amino acids. Germline loops: CDR1 MNHEY, CDR2 SMNVEV (reference sequence). The CDR3 coding sequence is TGTGCCAGCAGTCGCTCAGGGGGCCGTTCACCCCTCCACTTT. Protein sequence: CASSRSGGRSPLHF.

This clonotype was seen only a few times. V usage is TRBV27 and J usage is TRBJ1-1; TRBD1 agrees at 7 bases. V was pared by 3 bases and J by 1 base, with 8 bases of the junction left unmatched. There are 16 residues in the CDR3. CDR1 MNHEY and CDR2 SMNVEV come from the germline V gene (reference sequence). CDR3 bases: TGTGCCAGCAGTTTTTACCCGGGACAGTCGAACACTGAAGCTTTCTTT. It is translated as CASSFYPGQSNTEAFF.

There are a few counts of this clonotype. The chain couples TRBV7-3 to TRBJ2-2; TRBD1 matches 7 bases. With 1 base clipped from V and 3 bases from J, the junction kept 8 bases outside the gene matches. CDR3 length: 17 residues. CDR1 is SGHTA, CDR2 FQGTGA, per germline. The CDR3 DNA reads as TGTGCCAGCAGCTTAAAAGTCACAGGGGTAGACACCGGGGAGCTGTTTTTT. Translated, it gives CASSLKVTGVDTGELFF.

The chain has TRBV6-2 or TRBV6-3 and TRBJ2-7; D is uncertain. The germline gives CDR1 MNHEY, CDR2 SVGEGT. The CDR3 covers 14 residues. V dropped 3 bases and J dropped 5 bases, with 14 bases sitting between them. CDR3 DNA: TGTGCCAGCAGTTATCCAGGATTTCTAAACGAGCAGTACGTC. It yields the protein CASSYPGFLNEQYV.

This clonotype has more than one count but fewer than ten. The chain recombines TRBV12-3 or TRBV12-4 with TRBJ2-2; TRBD2 matches 11 bases. V lost 3 bases and J lost 2; bases outside the gene matches: 8. This CDR3 has 18 residues. CDR3 region: CASSFRVTSGNNTGELFF. The CDR3 DNA reads as TGTGCCAGCAGTTTCCGGGTGACTAGCGGGAATAACACCGGGGAGCTGTTTTTT.

This clonotype was counted at least ten times. V and J are TRBV7-2 and TRBJ2-1; D may correspond to TRBD1 or TRBD2 (5 bases each). From germline, CDR1 is SGHTA and CDR2 FQGNSA. The CDR3 sequence is 15 residues long. Trimming removed 5 bases at V and 1 base at J, with 12 bases between. The CDR3 DNA is TGTGCCAGCAGCCCCCGGGACGTTTCCTACAATGAGCAGTTCTTC. Residues: CASSPRDVSYNEQFF.

This chain links TRBV19 with TRBJ1-1; no clear D gene. Germline V gene lookup returns CDR1 LNHDA and CDR2 SQIVND (reference sequence). CDR3 length: 14 residues. The CDR3 reads CARMAIYKNTEAFF. The CDR3 DNA reads as TGTGCACGGATGGCGATTTATAAGAACACTGAAGCTTTCTTT.

The chain is built from TRBV28 and TRBJ2-7, with D perhaps TRBD2 (6 bases). CDR1 MDHEN and CDR2 SYDVKM come from the germline V gene. This CDR3 comprises 14 residues. The ends were cut back, 6 bases at V and 6 bases at J, with 18 bases in the middle. The CDR3 region is CASSPITLGGEQYV. The CDR3 nucleotides read TGTGCCAGCAGCCCCATTACTCTGGGGGGCGAGCAGTACGTC.

The chain combines TRBV10-3 with TRBJ2-7; 7 bases fit TRBD1. In germline, CDR1 is ENHRY, CDR2 SYGVKD. The V gene end was trimmed by 10 bases and the J gene end by 7 bases; junction bases not matched to a gene: 13. The CDR3 is made up of 13 amino acids. The CDR3 bases are TGTGCCACCGGACAGGTTTTTCTAGGGGAGCAGTACGTC. Protein sequence: CATGQVFLGEQYV.

The chain joins TRBV3-1 to TRBJ2-3; 11 bases line up with TRBD1. The V segment lost 4 bases and the J segment 1 base; nucleotides outside the gene matches: 16. CDR1 is LGHDT, CDR2 YNNKEL, per germline (reference sequence). The CDR3 spans 20 residues. CDR3 bases: TGTGCCAGCAGCCCCTCTTCAGGACAGGGGGCCCCCTACGGCACAGATACGCAGTATTTT. This translates into CASSPSSGQGAPYGTDTQYF.

The chain uses TRBV4-2 and TRBJ2-7; D may correspond to TRBD1 or TRBD2 (5 bases each). The V gene lost 0 bases and the J gene lost 1 base, with 16 bases spanning the gap. Germline CDR1 LGHNA, CDR2 YNFKEQ. The CDR3 covers 17 residues. The CDR3, as DNA: TGTGCCAGCAGCCAAGAAAGTCAGGGACGGCTATCCTACGAGCAGTACTTC. Translation: CASSQESQGRLSYEQYF.

This clonotype was counted between two and nine times. The chain has TRBV9 and TRBJ2-3; D not certain. V lost 0 bases, J lost 0 bases, and 5 bases lay in between. Germline values: CDR1 SGDLS, CDR2 YYNGEE. This CDR3 spans 14 amino acids. This CDR3 reads CASSVAVSTDTQYF. CDR3 sequence (DNA): TGTGCCAGCAGCGTAGCCGTGAGCACAGATACGCAGTATTTT.